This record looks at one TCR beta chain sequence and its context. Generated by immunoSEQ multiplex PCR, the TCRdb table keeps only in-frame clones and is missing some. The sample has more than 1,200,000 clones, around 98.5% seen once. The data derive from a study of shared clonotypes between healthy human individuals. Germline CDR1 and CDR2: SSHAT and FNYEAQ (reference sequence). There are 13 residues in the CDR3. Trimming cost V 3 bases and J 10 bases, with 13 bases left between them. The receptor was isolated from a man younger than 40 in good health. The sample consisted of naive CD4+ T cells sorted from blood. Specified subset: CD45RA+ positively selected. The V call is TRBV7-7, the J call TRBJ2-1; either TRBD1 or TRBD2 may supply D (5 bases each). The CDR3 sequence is CASSFRGGEEQFF. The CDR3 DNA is TGTGCCAGCAGCTTTCGTGGGGGAGAGGAGCAGTTCTTC. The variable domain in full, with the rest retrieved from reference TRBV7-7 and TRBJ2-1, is GAGVSQSPRYKVTKRGQDVTLRCDPISSHATLYWYQQALGQGPEFLTYFNYEAQPDKSGLPSDRFSAERPEGSISTLTIQRTEQRDSAMYRCASSFRGGEEQFFGPGTRLTVL.